This T cell receptor (beta chain) emerged from a study of blood T cell repertoires in COVID-19. V lost 5 bases and J lost 1, with 11 bases in between. This CDR3 comprises 13 residues. Per the germline V gene, CDR1 is GTSNPN and CDR2 is SVGIG (reference sequence). The repertoire was sequenced with immunoSEQ multiplex PCR; TCRdb's copy has only in-frame clones and lacks some. The sample has some 250,000 clones; 75% to 90% are singletons. The TCR comes from a woman aged 40 to 50 with acute COVID-19. V is TRBV30 and J is TRBJ1-2; weak D call: TRBD1 (6 bases). The sample taken for sequencing was PBMCs or T cells enriched from blood (not recorded which). Here the CDR3 reads CAWDNRDNYGYTF. In DNA, the CDR3 is TGTGCCTGGGATAACAGGGATAACTATGGCTACACCTTC.